This T cell receptor (beta chain) was observed in a study of cytomegalovirus exposure and HLA in healthy donors. Study results and caveats: Using the classifier, cytomegalovirus status was reportedly diagnosed with high specificity and sensitivity.

The ends lost 4 bases at V and 0 bases at J; junction bases unmatched: 8. CDR3 size: 16 residues. CDR1 and CDR2 from the germline V gene are SNHLY and FYNNEI. A word on this clone: What it binds is not known.

Repertoires were generated with immunoSEQ multiplex PCR, while TCRdb's copy carries only in-frame clones and drops some. The sample carries 350,000 or so clones, 86% recorded once. Sample: PBMCs. The sequence was collected from a woman between 18 and 30 years old in good health and CMV-seronegative. This chain joins TRBV2 and TRBJ2-7, with TRBD1 matching 8 bases. CDR3 nucleotides: TGTGCCAGCAGTGGACAGGGGTCCCTAAGCTCCTACGAGCAGTACTTC. The encoded protein is CASSGQGSLSSYEQYF.